Shown below are 31 T cell receptor beta chains from a single sample sequenced in a study of blood T cell repertoires in COVID-19. Profiling relied on immunoSEQ multiplex PCR, and the TCRdb table lists in-frame clones only, not all of them. The sample records some 150,000 clones, roughly 85% being singletons. Sample: peripheral blood. The receptor source for this set is a man aged 50 to 60 with acute or convalescent COVID-19.

The chain joins TRBV28 to TRBJ1-5; 8 bases match TRBD1. The germline CDR1 and CDR2 sequences are MDHEN and SYDVKM. This CDR3 comprises 20 residues. Trimming took 3 bases from V and 0 from J; bases not matched to a gene: 16. This CDR3 is CASSFRTGKISPYSNQPQHF. The CDR3 DNA reads as TGTGCCAGCAGTTTCCGGACAGGGAAAATCTCACCGTATAGCAATCAGCCCCAGCATTTT.

This clone was seen a handful of times. The chain carries TRBV30 and TRBJ1-5; possibly TRBD1 for D (5 bases). Trimming removed 5 bases from V and 0 bases from J, with 8 bases in between. The CDR3 extends over 13 amino acids. Per germline, CDR1 GTSNPN and CDR2 SVGIG (reference sequence). CDR3 loop: CAWGRDSNQPQHF. The CDR3 coding sequence is TGTGCCTGGGGCAGGGATAGCAATCAGCCCCAGCATTTT.

The chain joins TRBV2 to TRBJ2-3, with TRBD2 matching over 13 bases. The CDR3 runs to 17 residues. From germline, CDR1 is SNHLY and CDR2 FYNNEI. After removal of 4 bases from V and 8 bases from J, the junction contained 12 bases not matched to a gene. In DNA, the CDR3 is TGTGCCAGCAGTGCTCGACTAGCGGGAGGCTTTGGCCCTACGCAGTATTTT. Translated, it gives CASSARLAGGFGPTQYF.

V gene TRBV7-3 combines with J gene TRBJ2-3; D perhaps matches TRBD2 (5 bases). CDR3 length: 18 amino acids. Trimming took off 0 bases at V and 1 base at J, with 17 bases between the two ends. Per the germline V gene, CDR1 is SGHTA and CDR2 is FQGTGA. The CDR3 spells CASSLTPSSSGRTDTQYF. The CDR3, as DNA: TGTGCCAGCAGCTTAACCCCGTCCTCAAGCGGCCGCACAGATACGCAGTATTTT.

The chain employs TRBV2 and TRBJ2-7; weak D call: TRBD1 (9 bases). The length of the CDR3 is 15 residues. V lost 9 bases to trimming and J lost 7 bases, with 25 bases between them. Per germline, CDR1 SNHLY and CDR2 FYNNEI. The CDR3 sequence is CARSGGGTGRGEQYF. For the CDR3, the DNA is TGTGCCAGAAGCGGGGGCGGGACAGGGCGAGGAGAGCAGTACTTC.

This clone was recorded only once. The chain is built from TRBV18 and TRBJ1-2; D possibly corresponds to TRBD1 (6 bases). Germline V lookup: CDR1 KGHSH, CDR2 LQKENI. V shed 2 bases and J shed 4 bases, with 14 bases lying between them. The CDR3 totals 15 residues. The CDR3 region has the DNA TGTGCCAGCTCACCATCGGGGGGCGAAGGCTATGGCTACACCTTC. Its protein product is CASSPSGGEGYGYTF.

The chain employs TRBV5-4 and TRBJ1-5; a possible D gene is TRBD1 (5 bases). The CDR3 length is 15 residues. The V gene lost 0 bases and the J gene lost 4 bases, with 11 bases spanning the gap. CDR1 is SGHNT and CDR2 is YYREEE in the germline V gene (reference sequence). The CDR3 DNA reads TGTGCCAGCAGCTTGGGGCAGGGCTTGAATCAGCCCCAGCATTTT. It translates to CASSLGQGLNQPQHF.

In this sample, this clone turned up once. This rearrangement joins TRBV7-9 to TRBJ1-5; D might be TRBD1 (6 bases). Trimming cost V 2 bases and J 7 bases, with 18 bases left between them. The CDR3 has 16 amino acids. The germline V gene has CDR1 SEHNR and CDR2 FQNEAQ (reference sequence). For the CDR3, the DNA is TGTGCCAGCAGCTTATACGGGGGGCCGTCAGACCAGCCCCAGCATTTT. It encodes CASSLYGGPSDQPQHF.

V usage is TRBV11-2 and J usage is TRBJ2-7; 10 nucleotides agree with TRBD2. The germline V gene encodes CDR1 SGHAT and CDR2 FQNNGV. J was trimmed by 6 bases and V by 2 bases; bases with no gene match: 19. CDR3 size: 19 residues. This chain's CDR3 is CASSLNLGVAGGKYVEQYF. The CDR3 DNA reads as TGTGCCAGCAGCTTAAATCTTGGGGTAGCGGGGGGAAAATATGTCGAGCAGTACTTC.

V gene TRBV3-1 (or the pseudogene TRBV3-2) combines with J gene TRBJ1-1; unclear D gene. The V end lost 0 bases, the J end lost 1 base, and 6 bases lay between the germline ends. From germline, CDR1 is LGHDT and CDR2 YNNKEL (reference sequence). This CDR3 has 14 residues. The CDR3 region is CASSQDLSNTEAFF. The DNA of the CDR3 is TGTGCCAGCAGCCAAGATCTATCGAACACTGAAGCTTTCTTT.

The chain joins TRBV9 to TRBJ2-2; 8 nucleotides match TRBD2. The CDR3 has 16 residues. The germline V gene encodes CDR1 SGDLS and CDR2 YYNGEE. The V and J ends lost 2 bases and 7 bases, in that order; junction bases with no gene match: 10. CDR3 in DNA: TGTGCCAGCAGCGTGCCCCGGGAGGGGGGAGACGGGGAGCTGTTTTTT. It encodes CASSVPREGGDGELFF.

The gene calls are TRBV10-3 and TRBJ2-3; 7 positions match TRBD2. Looked up from germline, CDR1 is ENHRY and CDR2 is SYGVKD. The CDR3 has 16 residues. The trim removed 0 bases at V and 7 bases at J, leaving 10 bases unmatched. In DNA form, the CDR3 reads TGTGCCATCAGTGAGTCGGGGGGGACCCACGGAAATACGCAGTATTTT. It encodes CAISESGGTHGNTQYF.

The V gene is TRBV18, the J gene TRBJ2-1, with 9 positions matching TRBD2. Germline lookup yields CDR1 KGHSH and CDR2 LQKENI. V lost 4 bases and J lost 5; bases outside the gene matches: 6. The length of the CDR3 is 15 residues. In DNA form, the CDR3 reads TGTGCCAGCTCACAGGGGACTAGCCCGAACAATGAGCAGTTCTTC. As protein: CASSQGTSPNNEQFF.

The DNA for the CDR3 is TGTGCCAGCAGTGTGGCGAACACTGAAGCTTTCTTT. This encodes CASSVANTEAFF. V usage is TRBV25-1 and J usage is TRBJ1-1, with no clear D. This CDR3 spans 12 amino acids. Germline assignment: CDR1 MGHDK and CDR2 SYGVNS. Trimming removed 4 bases from V and 1 base from J, with 4 bases in between.

This chain connects TRBV5-1 to TRBJ2-3; 10 bases agree with TRBD2. V gave up 1 base and J gave up 0 bases; unmatched junction bases: 11. CDR3 length: 19 amino acids. Germline CDR1 SGHRS, CDR2 YFSETQ. In DNA, the CDR3 is TGCGCCAGCAGCTTGACTAGCGGGGTTGCTACCTCAAGCACAGATACGCAGTATTTT. It is translated as CASSLTSGVATSSTDTQYF.

The chain links TRBV13 to TRBJ1-1; D may be TRBD1 (6 bases). Trimming shortened V by 6 bases and J by 3 bases, and 14 bases separated the two germline ends. This CDR3 comprises 14 residues. Looked up from germline, CDR1 is PRHDT and CDR2 is FYEKMQ (reference sequence). CDR3 nucleotide sequence: TGTGCCAGCAGTAGCAGGGGCTGGGACACTGAAGCTTTCTTT. Residues: CASSSRGWDTEAFF.

The gene calls are TRBV15 and TRBJ1-2; D possibly corresponds to TRBD1 (6 bases). The CDR3 sequence is 14 residues long. V dropped 1 base and J dropped 4 bases, with 10 bases sitting between them. Germline V gene data show CDR1 as LNHNV and CDR2 as YYDKDF (reference sequence). The CDR3 loop reads CATSRGGQPYGYTF. DNA for the CDR3: TGTGCCACCAGCAGAGGGGGGCAGCCCTATGGCTACACCTTC. Combining the CDR3 with reference TRBV15 and TRBJ1-2 gives the whole variable domain DAMVIQNPRYQVTQFGKPVTLSCSQTLNHNVMYWYQQKSSQAPKLLFHYYDKDFNNEADTPDNFQSRRPNTSFCFLDIRSPGLGDTAMYLCATSRGGQPYGYTFGSGTRLTVV.

This chain joins TRBV19 and TRBJ1-1; 10 nucleotides align to TRBD1. V lost 3 bases and J lost 0; bases outside the gene matches: 7. The CDR3 length is 17 residues. Germline V gene sequence: CDR1 LNHDA, CDR2 SQIVND (reference sequence). Here the CDR3 DNA reads TGTGCCAGTAGTATGGGACAGGGGAGTGGGATGAACACTGAAGCTTTCTTT. This sequence encodes CASSMGQGSGMNTEAFF.

This clone was seen just once. This sequence joins TRBV5-1 and TRBJ2-7; 7 nucleotides agree with TRBD1. Trimming removed 3 bases from V and 2 bases from J; junction bases left unmatched: 8. In germline, CDR1 is SGHRS, CDR2 YFSETQ. The CDR3 sequence is 15 residues long. CDR3 in amino acids: CASSSSGTDPYEQYF. The CDR3 coding sequence is TGCGCCAGCAGCTCCTCCGGGACAGACCCCTACGAGCAGTACTTC.

The DNA of the CDR3 is TGTGCCAGCAGCTCCCGAGGCGGGAGCTACGAGCAGTACTTC. As protein: CASSSRGGSYEQYF. The chain employs TRBV7-8 and TRBJ2-7, with 7 bases identical to TRBD2. V shed 4 bases and J 3 bases; nucleotides not matched to a gene: 6. Per the germline V gene, CDR1 is SGHVS and CDR2 is FQNEAQ. This CDR3 comprises 14 residues.

The rearrangement joins TRBV19 to TRBJ2-1; D gene ambiguous. V shed 4 bases and J shed 0 bases, with 7 bases lying between them. CDR1 is LNHDA and CDR2 is SQIVND in the germline V gene (reference sequence). The CDR3 covers 14 residues. The CDR3 DNA is TGTGCCAGTAGTAAGGAGAGCTCCTACAATGAGCAGTTCTTC. It codes for CASSKESSYNEQFF.

The J gene is TRBJ1-2, the V gene TRBV3-1 (or the pseudogene TRBV3-2); D not certain. The CDR3 sequence is 14 residues long. Germline V gene sequence: CDR1 LGHDT, CDR2 YNNKEL (reference sequence). The V gene lost 0 bases and the J gene lost 8 bases, with 13 bases spanning the gap. The CDR3 DNA reads as TGTGCCAGCAGCCAAGAGGCAACGGGGAGGGGCTACACCTTC. Encoded protein: CASSQEATGRGYTF.

V and J are TRBV7-3 and TRBJ2-2, with D maybe TRBD2 (6 bases). V was clipped by 5 bases and J by 4 bases, with 14 bases between them. This CDR3 is built from 15 residues. CDR1 is SGHTA, CDR2 FQGTGA, per germline. The CDR3 protein is CASSLRDSSTGELFF. CDR3 in DNA: TGTGCCAGCAGCCTCCGGGACTCATCCACCGGGGAGCTGTTTTTT.

In this sample, this clone turned up once. The rearrangement uses TRBV6-6 and TRBJ1-2; no reliable D call. V lost 0 bases to trimming and J lost 0 bases, with 8 bases between them. From germline, CDR1 is MNHNY and CDR2 SVGAGI (reference sequence). The CDR3 extends over 15 amino acids. Here the CDR3 reads CASSYSERTNYGYTF. CDR3 nucleotide sequence: TGTGCCAGCAGTTACTCTGAGAGGACTAACTATGGCTACACCTTC.

This chain links TRBV5-1 with TRBJ1-1; 10 nucleotides agree with TRBD1. V shed 4 bases, J shed 4 bases, and the junction held 10 bases outside the gene matches. This CDR3 region has 16 residues. CDR1 is SGHRS and CDR2 is YFSETQ in the germline V gene. CDR3 coding DNA: TGCGCCAGCAGCGGGGGGACAGGGGCCGCTTCCACTGAAGCTTTCTTT. This sequence encodes CASSGGTGAASTEAFF.

The chain carries TRBV27 and TRBJ2-7, with D perhaps matching TRBD1 (5 bases). The V gene lost 2 bases and the J gene lost 4 bases, with 15 bases spanning the gap. Germline lookup yields CDR1 MNHEY and CDR2 SMNVEV (reference sequence). This CDR3 has 15 amino acids. CDR3 sequence reads: CASSLIGVAGYEQYF. CDR3 DNA: TGTGCCAGCAGTTTAATAGGGGTAGCAGGTTACGAGCAGTACTTC.

The chain joins TRBV4-2 to TRBJ1-1; D is uncertain. CDR3 size: 15 residues. V was cut by 1 base and J by 0 bases, with 9 bases left in between. Germline CDR1 reads LGHNA; CDR2 reads YNFKEQ. CDR3 sequence reads: CASSQVTDLNTEAFF. The CDR3 nucleotides are TGTGCCAGCAGCCAAGTAACAGACCTGAACACTGAAGCTTTCTTT.

The chain's CDR3 is CASSPHGQSNQPQHF. In DNA form, the CDR3 reads TGTGCCAGCAGCCCGCACGGACAGAGCAATCAGCCCCAGCATTTT. V usage is TRBV7-2 and J usage is TRBJ1-5, with D perhaps TRBD1 (6 bases). Germline V lookup: CDR1 SGHTA, CDR2 FQGNSA. The V gene lost 5 bases and the J gene lost 1 base, with 12 bases spanning the gap. The CDR3 spans 15 residues.

The chain carries TRBV29-1 and TRBJ1-4, with 10 bases lining up with TRBD1. V dropped 6 bases and J dropped 8; count of bases not matched to a gene: 6. This CDR3 spans 13 amino acids. Germline V gives CDR1 SQVTM, CDR2 ANQGSEA. Written as DNA, the CDR3 is TGCAGCGTCGGGACAGGGGTCGCGGAAAAACTGTTTTTT. Its translation: CSVGTGVAEKLFF.

This chain joins TRBV7-6 and TRBJ2-3; the match to TRBD2 covers 8 bases. Per the germline V gene, CDR1 is SGHVS and CDR2 is FNYEAQ. The V segment lost 2 bases and the J segment 4 bases; nucleotides outside the gene matches: 8. There are 16 residues in the CDR3. CDR3 sequence (DNA): TGTGCCAGCAGCTTAAATCCAGCGGGAGCCCCAGATACGCAGTATTTT. Translating it yields CASSLNPAGAPDTQYF.

The chain is built from TRBV18 and TRBJ2-2; possible D gene TRBD1, 6 bases. The ends were cut back, 9 bases at V and 0 bases at J, with 11 bases in the middle. The CDR3 has 14 amino acids. Germline CDR1 KGHSH, CDR2 LQKENI. DNA for the CDR3: TGTGCCAGTCTATGGACAGCGAACACCGGGGAGCTGTTTTTT. This codes for CASLWTANTGELFF. The variable domain in full, completed from reference TRBV18 and TRBJ2-2, reads NAGVMQNPRHLVRRRGQEARLRCSPMKGHSHVYWYRQLPEEGLKFMVYLQKENIIDESGMPKERFSAEFPKEGPSILRIQQVVRGDSAAYFCASLWTANTGELFFGEGSRLTVL.